This T cell receptor (beta chain) was captured in a study of blood T cell repertoires in COVID-19 (dated by TCRdb to the early 2020s). Describing the broader study: The collaborator samples originated in the United States, Italy and Spain and spanned the acute and convalescent phases of COVID-19. The repertoires were made available in a free public database intended to serve as a resource for research on the immune response to SARS-CoV-2. Where available, HLA class I and class II types were taken from metadata supplied by the sample provider and were not determined by assay-based typing. Subjects who had been exposed to COVID-19, were actively infected with it, or had recovered from it provided the deeply sampled blood TCRbeta repertoires that made up the dataset. The sample metadata nearly always contained a de-identified subject ID, COVID-19 status, age in years and sex. Samples were obtained from the ongoing ImmuneRACE study (first 160 participants) and from 1,254 subjects provided by 6 global collaborators. The prospective study material was composed of cDNA or gDNA derived from T cells, B-cell-depleted T cells, or PBMCs. Overall study outcomes, separate from this receptor: The amount of clinical and demographic metadata varied by source and participant and was provided uncurated.

V gives up 6 bases and J gives up 4 bases, and the segment between their germline ends measures 17 bases. The germline V gene (reference sequence) supplies CDR1 LNHDA and CDR2 SQIVND. There are 15 amino acids in the CDR3, from cysteine to phenylalanine inclusive. The retained sequence is limited to the CDR3, 45 bases, with the frame set at the first base. This clone appeared once. The target of this receptor is not known. No clone much larger than this one lies a single base away; base qualities are absent. The immunoSEQ Assay, a bias-controlled multiplex PCR, was used to amplify TCRbeta CDR3 regions from genomic DNA. In the source study's methods: Nucleated cell counts per sample were estimated from amplification of reference gene primers within the assay. To quantify the absolute abundance of each unique TCRbeta CDR3 rearrangement, sequence reads were collapsed and filtered. For each sample, productive Simpson clonality was calculated as the square root of Simpson's diversity index over productive rearrangements. What TCRdb holds here is the immuneACCESS table cut down to in-frame rearrangements. Part of the clones is not present; checked against another copy, under half of the missing clones reflect an unresolved V gene, and the others are unexplained. D and trimming were read from the DNA, whereas the V and J calls and clone size are those reported in that table. Across this sample there are hundreds of thousands of clones, with around 87% seen only once. Roughly 2.1% of the sample is in the top ten clones.

A second Seattle source provided samples from volunteer blood donors who had recovered from COVID-19. Collaborating institutions collected whole blood in K2EDTA tubes following their own protocols. For TCRbeta analysis, collaborators shipped samples as frozen whole blood, isolated PBMCs, or DNA extracted from either of those sample types. Specimen: peripheral blood. The clonotype comes from a woman under 40 who had recovered from COVID-19. The sequence links TRBV19 to TRBJ2-3, with no confident D gene call. The nucleotide sequence reads as follows: TGTGCCAGTAGCTCGCCAGACTCCTTAGCAGATACGCAGTATTTT. Translated, it gives CASSSPDSLADTQYF.